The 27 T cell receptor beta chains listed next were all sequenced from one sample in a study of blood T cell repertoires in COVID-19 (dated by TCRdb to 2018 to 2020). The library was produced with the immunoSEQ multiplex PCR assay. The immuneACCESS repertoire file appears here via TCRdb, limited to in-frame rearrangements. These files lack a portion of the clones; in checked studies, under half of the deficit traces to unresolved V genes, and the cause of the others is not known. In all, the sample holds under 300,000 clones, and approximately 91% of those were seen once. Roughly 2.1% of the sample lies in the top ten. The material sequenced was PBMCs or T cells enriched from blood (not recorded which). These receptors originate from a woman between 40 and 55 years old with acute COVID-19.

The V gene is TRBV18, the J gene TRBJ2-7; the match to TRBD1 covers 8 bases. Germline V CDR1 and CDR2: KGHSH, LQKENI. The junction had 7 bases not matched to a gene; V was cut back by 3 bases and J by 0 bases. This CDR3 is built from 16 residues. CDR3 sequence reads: CASSPSGGASSYEQYF. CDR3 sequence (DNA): TGTGCCAGCTCACCCTCAGGGGGCGCGAGCTCCTACGAGCAGTACTTC.

The CDR3: CASARGANYEQYF. In DNA, the CDR3 is TGTGCCAGCGCCCGGGGGGCAAACTACGAGCAGTACTTC. The chain carries TRBV6-5 and TRBJ2-7; weak D call: TRBD2 (7 bases). The CDR3 loop spans 13 amino acids. Germline assignment: CDR1 MNHEY and CDR2 SVGAGI. V shed 8 bases and J shed 3 bases, with 14 bases lying between them.

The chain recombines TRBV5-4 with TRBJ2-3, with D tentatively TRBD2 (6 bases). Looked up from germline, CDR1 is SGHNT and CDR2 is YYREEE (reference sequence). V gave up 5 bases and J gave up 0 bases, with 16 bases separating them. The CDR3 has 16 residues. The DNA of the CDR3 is TGTGCCAGCAGTTACCGTAGCGGATCTAGCACAGATACGCAGTATTTT. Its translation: CASSYRSGSSTDTQYF.

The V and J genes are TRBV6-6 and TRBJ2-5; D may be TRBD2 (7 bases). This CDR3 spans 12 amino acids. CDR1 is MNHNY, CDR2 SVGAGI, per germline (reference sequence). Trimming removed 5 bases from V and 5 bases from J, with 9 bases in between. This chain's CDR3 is CASSTGGETQYF. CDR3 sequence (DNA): TGTGCCAGCAGTACGGGGGGCGAGACCCAGTACTTC.

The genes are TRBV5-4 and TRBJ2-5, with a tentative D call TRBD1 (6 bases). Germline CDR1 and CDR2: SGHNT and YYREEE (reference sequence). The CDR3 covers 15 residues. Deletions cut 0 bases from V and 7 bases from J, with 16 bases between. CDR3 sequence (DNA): TGTGCCAGCAGCTTGGGGACGGATCCACAGGGGACCCAGTACTTC. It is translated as CASSLGTDPQGTQYF.

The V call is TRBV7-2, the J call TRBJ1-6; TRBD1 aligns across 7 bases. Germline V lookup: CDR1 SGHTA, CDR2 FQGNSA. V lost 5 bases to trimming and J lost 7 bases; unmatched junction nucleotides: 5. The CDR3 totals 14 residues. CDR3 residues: CASSQRQGNSPLHF. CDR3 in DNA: TGTGCCAGCAGCCAACGACAGGGAAATTCACCCCTCCACTTT.

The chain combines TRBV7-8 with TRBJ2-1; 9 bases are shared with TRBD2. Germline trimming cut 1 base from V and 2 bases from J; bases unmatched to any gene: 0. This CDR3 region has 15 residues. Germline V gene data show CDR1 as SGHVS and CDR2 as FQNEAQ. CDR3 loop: CASSLVAGAYNEQFF. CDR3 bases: TGTGCCAGCAGCTTAGTAGCGGGAGCCTACAATGAGCAGTTCTTC.

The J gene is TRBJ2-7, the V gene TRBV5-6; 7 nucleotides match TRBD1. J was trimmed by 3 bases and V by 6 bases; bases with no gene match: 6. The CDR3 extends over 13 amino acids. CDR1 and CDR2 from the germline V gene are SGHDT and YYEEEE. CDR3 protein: CASTRSGGYEQYF. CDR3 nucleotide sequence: TGTGCCAGCACCAGATCAGGGGGCTACGAGCAGTACTTC. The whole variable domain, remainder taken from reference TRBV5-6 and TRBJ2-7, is DAGVTQSPTHLIKTRGQQVTLRCSPKSGHDTVSWYQQALGQGPQFIFQYYEEEERQRGNFPDRFSGHQFPNYSSELNVNALLLGDSALYLCASTRSGGYEQYFGPGTRLTVT.

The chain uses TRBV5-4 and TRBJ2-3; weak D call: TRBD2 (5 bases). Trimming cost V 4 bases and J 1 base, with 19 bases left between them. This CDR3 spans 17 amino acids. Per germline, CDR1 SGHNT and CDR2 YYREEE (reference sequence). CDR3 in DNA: TGTGCCAGCAGCCCAACCCCGGACCGGGGAGGCACAGATACGCAGTATTTT. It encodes CASSPTPDRGGTDTQYF.

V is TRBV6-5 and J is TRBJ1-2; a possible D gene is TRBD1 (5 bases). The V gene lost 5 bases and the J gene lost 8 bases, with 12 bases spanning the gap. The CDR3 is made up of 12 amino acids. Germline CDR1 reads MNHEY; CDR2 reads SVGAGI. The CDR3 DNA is TGTGCCAGCAGTCTACCTCAGGGCGGCTACACCTTC. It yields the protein CASSLPQGGYTF.

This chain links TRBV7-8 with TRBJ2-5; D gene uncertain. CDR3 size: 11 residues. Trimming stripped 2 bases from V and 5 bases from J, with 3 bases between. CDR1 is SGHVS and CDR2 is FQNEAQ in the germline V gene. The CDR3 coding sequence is TGTGCCAGCAGCTTATCTGAGACCCAGTACTTC. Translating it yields CASSLSETQYF.

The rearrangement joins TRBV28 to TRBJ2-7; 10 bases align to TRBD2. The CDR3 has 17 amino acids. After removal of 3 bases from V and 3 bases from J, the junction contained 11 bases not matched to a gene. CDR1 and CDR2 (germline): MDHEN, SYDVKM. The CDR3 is CASSFLVAGGLNYEQYF. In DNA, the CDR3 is TGTGCCAGCAGTTTTCTAGTAGCGGGGGGCCTAAACTACGAGCAGTACTTC.

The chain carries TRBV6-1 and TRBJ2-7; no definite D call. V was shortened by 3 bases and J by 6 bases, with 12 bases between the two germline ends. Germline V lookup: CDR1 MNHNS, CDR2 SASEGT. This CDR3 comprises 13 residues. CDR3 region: CASSEVRVGEQYF. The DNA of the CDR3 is TGTGCCAGCAGTGAGGTACGGGTAGGCGAGCAGTACTTC.

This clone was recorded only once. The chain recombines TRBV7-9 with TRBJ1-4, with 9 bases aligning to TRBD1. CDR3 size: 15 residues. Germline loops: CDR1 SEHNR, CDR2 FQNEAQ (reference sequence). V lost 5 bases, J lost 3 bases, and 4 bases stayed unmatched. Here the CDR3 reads CASSKGDRANEKLFF. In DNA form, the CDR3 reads TGTGCCAGCAGCAAAGGGGACAGGGCTAATGAAAAACTGTTTTTT. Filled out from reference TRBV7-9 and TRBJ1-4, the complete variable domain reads DTGVSQNPRHKITKRGQNVTFRCDPISEHNRLYWYRQTLGQGPEFLTYFQNEAQLEKSRLLSDRFSAERPKGSFSTLEIQRTEQGDSAMYLCASSKGDRANEKLFFGSGTQLSVL.

CDR3: CASTNREDGYTF. CDR3 sequence (DNA): TGTGCCAGTACAAACAGGGAAGACGGCTACACCTTC. The V gene is TRBV19, the J gene TRBJ1-2; D may be TRBD1 (6 bases). The CDR3 runs to 12 residues. Trimming cost V 7 bases and J 8 bases, with 14 bases left between them. Germline V gives CDR1 LNHDA, CDR2 SQIVND (reference sequence).

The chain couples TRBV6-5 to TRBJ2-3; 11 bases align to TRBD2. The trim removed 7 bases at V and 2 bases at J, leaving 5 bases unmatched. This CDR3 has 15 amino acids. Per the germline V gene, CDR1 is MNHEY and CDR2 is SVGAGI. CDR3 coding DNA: TGTGCCAGCACGTTAGCGGGAGGGACCACAGATACGCAGTATTTT. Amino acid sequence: CASTLAGGTTDTQYF.

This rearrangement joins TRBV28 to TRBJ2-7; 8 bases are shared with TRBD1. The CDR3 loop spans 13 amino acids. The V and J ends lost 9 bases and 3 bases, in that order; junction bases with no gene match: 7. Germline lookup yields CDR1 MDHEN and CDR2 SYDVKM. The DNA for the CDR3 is TGTGCCAGTACAGGGGGGTTACACTACGAGCAGTACTTC. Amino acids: CASTGGLHYEQYF.

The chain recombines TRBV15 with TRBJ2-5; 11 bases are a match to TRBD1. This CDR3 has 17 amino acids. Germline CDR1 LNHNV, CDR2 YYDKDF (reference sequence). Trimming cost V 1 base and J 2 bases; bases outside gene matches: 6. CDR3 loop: CATSRAGQGVTQETQYF. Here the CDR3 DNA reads TGTGCCACCAGCAGAGCGGGACAGGGGGTGACACAAGAGACCCAGTACTTC.

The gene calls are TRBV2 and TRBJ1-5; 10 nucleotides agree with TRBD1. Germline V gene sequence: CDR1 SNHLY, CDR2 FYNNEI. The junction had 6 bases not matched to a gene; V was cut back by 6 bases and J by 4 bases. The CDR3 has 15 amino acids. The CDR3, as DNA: TGTGCCAGCAGAGGACAGGGGGAACAAAATCAGCCCCAGCATTTT. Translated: CASRGQGEQNQPQHF.

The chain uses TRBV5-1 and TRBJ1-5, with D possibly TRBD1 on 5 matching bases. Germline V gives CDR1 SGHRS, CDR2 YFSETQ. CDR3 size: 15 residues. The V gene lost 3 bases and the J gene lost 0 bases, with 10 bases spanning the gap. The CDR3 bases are TGCGCCAGCAGCTACGGGGGAAATAGCAATCAGCCCCAGCATTTT. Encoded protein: CASSYGGNSNQPQHF.

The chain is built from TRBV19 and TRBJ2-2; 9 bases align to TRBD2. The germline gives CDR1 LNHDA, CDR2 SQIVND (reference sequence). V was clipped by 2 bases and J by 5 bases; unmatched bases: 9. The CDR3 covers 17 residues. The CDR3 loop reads CASSIIFSGSRTGELFF. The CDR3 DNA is TGTGCCAGTAGTATAATCTTTAGCGGGAGTCGGACCGGGGAGCTGTTTTTT.

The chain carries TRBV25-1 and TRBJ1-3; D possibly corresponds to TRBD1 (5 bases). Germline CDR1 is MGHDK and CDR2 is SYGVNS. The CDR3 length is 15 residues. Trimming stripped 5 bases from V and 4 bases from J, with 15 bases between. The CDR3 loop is CASSNQAGLGNTIYF. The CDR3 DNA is TGTGCCAGCAGTAATCAGGCAGGGTTGGGAAACACCATATATTTT.

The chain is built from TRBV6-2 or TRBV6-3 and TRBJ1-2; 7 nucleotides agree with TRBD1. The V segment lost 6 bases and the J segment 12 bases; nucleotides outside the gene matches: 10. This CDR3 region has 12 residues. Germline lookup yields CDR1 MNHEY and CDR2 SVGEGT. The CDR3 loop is CASSDGQARDTF. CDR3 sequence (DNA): TGTGCCAGCAGCGATGGACAGGCCAGAGACACCTTC.

The CDR3 is CASSTNRNNQPQHF. Written as DNA, the CDR3 is TGTGCCAGTAGTACCAACAGAAACAATCAGCCCCAGCATTTT. The chain employs TRBV19 and TRBJ1-5; D call uncertain. Trimming pared 4 bases from V and 3 bases from J, leaving 10 bases between. The CDR3 covers 14 residues. Germline V gene sequence: CDR1 LNHDA, CDR2 SQIVND (reference sequence).

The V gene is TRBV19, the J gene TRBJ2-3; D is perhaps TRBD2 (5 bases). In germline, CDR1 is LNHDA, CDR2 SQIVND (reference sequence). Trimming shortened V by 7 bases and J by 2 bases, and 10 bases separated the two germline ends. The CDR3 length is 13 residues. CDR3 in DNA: TGTGCCAGTACCCGAGGGCCCACAGATACGCAGTATTTT. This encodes CASTRGPTDTQYF.

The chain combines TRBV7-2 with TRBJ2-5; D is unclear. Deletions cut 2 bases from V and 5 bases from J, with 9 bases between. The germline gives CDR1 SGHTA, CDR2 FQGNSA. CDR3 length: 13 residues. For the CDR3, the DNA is TGTGCCAGCAGCTTACCCGGGTGGGAGACCCAGTACTTC. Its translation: CASSLPGWETQYF.

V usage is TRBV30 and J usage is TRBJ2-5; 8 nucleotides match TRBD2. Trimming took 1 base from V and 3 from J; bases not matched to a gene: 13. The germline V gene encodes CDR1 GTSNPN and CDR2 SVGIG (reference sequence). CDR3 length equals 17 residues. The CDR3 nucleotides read TGTGCCTGGAGTGCTTCCCCCTTTAGCGGGGAGGAAGAGACCCAGTACTTC. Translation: CAWSASPFSGEEETQYF.